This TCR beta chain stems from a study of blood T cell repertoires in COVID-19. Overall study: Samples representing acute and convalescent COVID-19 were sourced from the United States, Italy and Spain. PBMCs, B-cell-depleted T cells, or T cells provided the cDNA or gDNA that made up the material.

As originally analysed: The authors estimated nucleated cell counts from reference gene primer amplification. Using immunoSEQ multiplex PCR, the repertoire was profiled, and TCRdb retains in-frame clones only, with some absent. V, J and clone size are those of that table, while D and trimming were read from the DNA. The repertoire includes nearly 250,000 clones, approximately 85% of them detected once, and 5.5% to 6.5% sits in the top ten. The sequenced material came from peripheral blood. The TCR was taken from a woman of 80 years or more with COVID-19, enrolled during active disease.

CDR3 loop: CASSQVGQRENTEAFF. The CDR3 nucleotides read TGTGCCAGCAGCCAAGTGGGACAGCGAGAGAACACTGAAGCTTTCTTT. The rearrangement joins TRBV3-1 (or the pseudogene TRBV3-2) to TRBJ1-1; 7 nucleotides align to TRBD1. The CDR3 is made up of 16 amino acids. Germline values: CDR1 LGHDT, CDR2 YNNKEL (reference sequence). J lost 1 base, V lost 1 base, and 6 bases had no gene match.